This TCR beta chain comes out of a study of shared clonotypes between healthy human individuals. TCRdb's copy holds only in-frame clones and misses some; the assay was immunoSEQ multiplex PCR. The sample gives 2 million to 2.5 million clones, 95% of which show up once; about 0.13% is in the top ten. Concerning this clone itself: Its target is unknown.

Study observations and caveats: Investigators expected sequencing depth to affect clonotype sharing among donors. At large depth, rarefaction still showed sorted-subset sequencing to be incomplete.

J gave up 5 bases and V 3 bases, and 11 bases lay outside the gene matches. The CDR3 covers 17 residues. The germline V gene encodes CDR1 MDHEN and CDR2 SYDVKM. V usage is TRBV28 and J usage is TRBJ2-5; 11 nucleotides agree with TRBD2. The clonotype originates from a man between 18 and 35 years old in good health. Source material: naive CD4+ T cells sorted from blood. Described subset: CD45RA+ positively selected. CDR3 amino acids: CASSFESLAGGGETQYF. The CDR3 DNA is TGTGCCAGCAGTTTTGAGTCCCTAGCGGGGGGAGGGGAGACCCAGTACTTC. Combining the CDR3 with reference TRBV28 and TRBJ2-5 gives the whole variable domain DVKVTQSSRYLVKRTGEKVFLECVQDMDHENMFWYRQDPGLGLRLIYFSYDVKMKEKGDIPEGYSVSREKKERFSLILESASTNQTSMYLCASSFESLAGGGETQYFGPGTRLLVL.